The 26 T cell receptor beta chains below all came from one sample that was sequenced in a study of T cells after yellow fever vaccination. A single record per CDR3 protein comes from TCRdb applying MiXCR to the 5' RACE reads. The sample records about 630,000 distinct CDR3 sequences, approximately 13% being singletons. This specimen consisted of PBMCs, obtained on the day of the yellow fever booster vaccination. These receptors were obtained from a man between 25 and 39 years old who received the YFV17D yellow fever vaccine.

This clonotype was observed a few times. The J gene is TRBJ1-5, the V gene TRBV28; D uncertain. Germline CDR1 reads MDHEN; CDR2 reads SYDVKM. This CDR3 is 17 amino acids long. The V and J ends lost 0 bases and 10 bases respectively, with 22 bases between them. The CDR3 sequence: CASSLWAVGKTFRPQHF. The CDR3 DNA reads as TGTGCCAGCAGTTTATGGGCCGTAGGGAAGACCTTCCGTCCCCAGCATTTT.

This chain uses TRBV12-3 or TRBV12-4 with TRBJ1-5, with D possibly matching TRBD1 (6 bases). Trimming took 6 bases from V and 8 from J, leaving 20 bases between them. The CDR3 spans 15 residues. CDR3 in amino acids: CASRKTGTIGEPQHF. DNA for the CDR3: TGTGCCAGCAGAAAAACAGGGACGATCGGGGAGCCCCAGCATTTT.

This clonotype was recorded a few times. The V call is TRBV12-3 or TRBV12-4, the J call TRBJ1-1, with D maybe TRBD1 (6 bases). The ends were cut back, 5 bases at V and 7 bases at J, with 14 bases in the middle. The CDR3 contains 13 residues. For the CDR3, the DNA is TGTGCCAGCAGTACCGGAAGGGGGAATGAAGCTTTCTTT. This encodes CASSTGRGNEAFF.

J is TRBJ2-7 and V is TRBV20-1; tentatively, D is TRBD1 (6 bases). There are 15 residues in the CDR3. Germline CDR1 DFQATT, CDR2 SNEGSKA (reference sequence). Trimming took off 5 bases at V and 2 bases at J, with 19 bases between the two ends. The CDR3 bases are TGCAGTGCTCCCATCCACAGGGAACTCCCCTACGAGCAGTACTTC. It encodes CSAPIHRELPYEQYF.

The chain combines TRBV7-2 with TRBJ2-7; the D gene is possibly TRBD2 (5 bases). Trimming took off 2 bases at V and 3 bases at J, with 14 bases between the two ends. There are 15 residues in the CDR3. Germline V gene data show CDR1 as SGHTA and CDR2 as FQGNSA. The CDR3 sequence is CASSLTGISGYEQYF. The DNA for the CDR3 is TGTGCCAGCAGCTTAACGGGAATATCTGGCTACGAGCAGTACTTC.

The rearrangement joins TRBV7-8 to TRBJ2-7, with a possible D match to TRBD2 (7 bases). This CDR3 spans 15 amino acids. Germline CDR1 reads SGHVS; CDR2 reads FQNEAQ. The ends were cut back, 4 bases at V and 5 bases at J, with 18 bases in the middle. CDR3 protein: CASSSEGGARNEQYF. The CDR3 bases are TGTGCCAGCAGCTCCGAGGGGGGGGCTAGGAACGAGCAGTACTTC.

This clonotype was found a few times. Because the CDR3 is missing its conserved closing phenylalanine or tryptophan, this is likely a read error. Because the CDR3's place on the DNA is in doubt, the DNA is left out and the CDR3 is given as listed by TCRdb. The chain employs TRBV10-3 and TRBJ2-1. Germline CDR1 reads ENHRY; CDR2 reads SYGVKD. The CDR3 has 11 residues if both end residues are counted. The CDR3 sequence: CAISESTASVV.

This clonotype was seen only a few times. This chain connects TRBV3-1 to TRBJ1-4, with 8 bases that match TRBD1. V dropped 1 base and J dropped 7; count of bases not matched to a gene: 8. CDR3 size: 16 residues. The germline V gene has CDR1 LGHDT and CDR2 YNNKEL (reference sequence). DNA of the CDR3: TGTGCCAGCAGCCAAGTGACGAGGACAGGGCCTGAAAAACTGTTTTTT. Its protein is CASSQVTRTGPEKLFF.

V gene TRBV19 combines with J gene TRBJ2-2; no clear D. V lost 8 bases, J lost 5 bases, and 12 bases lay in between. The germline CDR1 and CDR2 sequences are LNHDA and SQIVND (reference sequence). This CDR3 comprises 13 residues. This CDR3 reads CASSKRATGELFF. CDR3 bases: TGTGCCAGTTCCAAGCGCGCGACCGGGGAGCTGTTTTTT.

This clonotype was seen only a few times. The chain uses TRBV24-1 and TRBJ2-7; TRBD2 might be the D (5 bases). Between the trimmed V and J ends, which lost 0 bases and 0 bases, there was a span of 17 bases. The CDR3 has 18 amino acids. In germline, CDR1 is KGHDR, CDR2 SFDVKD. The CDR3 sequence is CATSDLTEEVSSSYEQYF. CDR3 in DNA: TGTGCCACCAGTGATTTGACCGAGGAGGTTTCAAGCTCCTACGAGCAGTACTTC.

This clonotype has a handful of counts. This chain uses TRBV5-1 with TRBJ2-3; 9 bases are a match to TRBD1. From germline, CDR1 is SGHRS and CDR2 YFSETQ. With 4 bases clipped from V and 6 bases from J, the junction kept 6 bases outside the gene matches. The CDR3 totals 14 residues. CDR3 amino acids: CASSPGQGVDTQYF. CDR3 DNA sequence: TGCGCCAGCAGCCCGGGACAGGGTGTGGATACGCAGTATTTT.

The chain employs TRBV15 and TRBJ2-7; 8 bases line up with TRBD2. Germline CDR1 is LNHNV and CDR2 is YYDKDF (reference sequence). The CDR3 totals 13 residues. J lost 3 bases, V lost 6 bases, and 4 bases had no gene match. The CDR3 nucleotides are TGTGCCACCAGGATAAGCGGGGGCTACGAGCAGTACTTC. Translation: CATRISGGYEQYF.

This clonotype has a handful of counts. The V and J genes are TRBV20-1 and TRBJ1-1; 7 bases are a match to TRBD1. Germline values: CDR1 DFQATT, CDR2 SNEGSKA (reference sequence). The CDR3 consists of 15 residues. With V trimmed by 5 bases and J by 2 bases, 11 bases remained unmatched. CDR3 DNA: TGCAGTGCTTACGGGGCAGGGGGGGATAACACTGAAGCTTTCTTT. Translated: CSAYGAGGDNTEAFF.

A few counts support this clonotype. This chain joins TRBV3-1 and TRBJ2-1, with 7 nucleotides matching TRBD2. CDR1 LGHDT and CDR2 YNNKEL come from the germline V gene (reference sequence). Losses at the gene ends were 5 bases for V and 15 bases for J; bases not matched to a gene: 25. There are 17 residues in the CDR3. CDR3 in DNA: TGTGCCAGCAGCTATCTTCCCCAGCGGGGCCTTGAGGGCGGACGGTTCTTC. Its translation: CASSYLPQRGLEGGRFF.

In this sample, this clonotype turned up a few times. The chain links TRBV7-2 to TRBJ2-7; 10 nucleotides align to TRBD2. This CDR3 region has 15 residues. CDR1 is SGHTA and CDR2 is FQGNSA in the germline V gene. J lost 2 bases, V lost 5 bases, and 6 bases had no gene match. The CDR3 DNA follows: TGTGCCAGCAGCGCCTGGACTAGCGGCACCTACGAGCAGTACTTC. Translating it yields CASSAWTSGTYEQYF.

This chain uses TRBV5-1 with TRBJ2-5; the D gene is possibly TRBD1 (5 bases). The CDR3 extends over 16 amino acids. Germline V lookup: CDR1 SGHRS, CDR2 YFSETQ. Trimming removed 3 bases from V and 1 base from J, with 16 bases in between. The CDR3 here is CASSSQWSRVQETQYF. CDR3 nucleotide sequence: TGCGCCAGCAGCTCGCAGTGGAGCAGGGTCCAAGAGACCCAGTACTTC. Together with reference TRBV5-1 and TRBJ2-5, the CDR3 gives the full variable domain: KAGVTQTPRYLIKTRGQQVTLSCSPISGHRSVSWYQQTPGQGLQFLFEYFSETQRNKGNFPGRFSGRQFSNSRSEMNVSTLELGDSALYLCASSSQWSRVQETQYFGPGTRLLVL.

This clonotype was counted a few times. The chain recombines TRBV20-1 with TRBJ2-3, with a possible D match to TRBD2 (6 bases). Trimming cost V 3 bases and J 5 bases, with 12 bases left between them. Germline loops: CDR1 DFQATT, CDR2 SNEGSKA (reference sequence). The CDR3 is 13 residues long. CDR3 nucleotide sequence: TGCAGTGCTAGGCGTCGGGAGATAGATACGCAGTATTTT. This gives the protein CSARRREIDTQYF.

The J gene is TRBJ2-1, the V gene TRBV7-2; tentative D call: TRBD2 (6 bases). V was pared by 0 bases and J by 3 bases, with 18 bases between. CDR3 size: 18 residues. Germline CDR1 reads SGHTA; CDR2 reads FQGNSA. CDR3 DNA sequence: TGTGCCAGCAGCTTAGCCCCTACCGGGCGGGACCTCTACAATGAGCAGTTCTTC. Translation gives CASSLAPTGRDLYNEQFF. Filled out from reference TRBV7-2 and TRBJ2-1, the complete variable domain reads GAGVSQSPSNKVTEKGKDVELRCDPISGHTALYWYRQSLGQGLEFLIYFQGNSAPDKSGLPSDRFSAERTGGSVSTLTIQRTQQEDSAVYLCASSLAPTGRDLYNEQFFGPGTRLTVL.

This chain connects TRBV10-3 to TRBJ1-1; weak D call: TRBD1 (6 bases). Deletions cut 8 bases from V and 1 base from J, with 8 bases between. This CDR3 is 12 amino acids long. Germline V lookup: CDR1 ENHRY, CDR2 SYGVKD. For the CDR3, the DNA is TGTGCCATCGGGACACCGAACACTGAAGCTTTCTTT. The encoded protein is CAIGTPNTEAFF.

The J gene is TRBJ1-2, the V gene TRBV9, with D tentatively TRBD1 (5 bases). The CDR3 is made up of 14 amino acids. The V and J ends lost 5 bases and 0 bases respectively, with 11 bases between them. CDR1 SGDLS and CDR2 YYNGEE come from the germline V gene. The CDR3 region has the DNA TGTGCCAGCAGGAAGGGGAGTACTAACTATGGCTACACCTTC. Its protein product is CASRKGSTNYGYTF.

This clonotype was counted only a few times. The J gene is TRBJ2-6, the V gene TRBV29-1; D ambiguous. With 7 bases removed from V and 0 bases from J, the gap between germline ends came to 4 bases. Germline assignment: CDR1 SQVTM and CDR2 ANQGSEA. This CDR3 is built from 12 residues. Written as DNA, the CDR3 is TGCAGCGCCCACTCTGGGGCCAACGTCCTGACTTTC. Protein: CSAHSGANVLTF.

The rearrangement joins TRBV20-1 to TRBJ2-1, with 8 bases that match TRBD2. J gave up 5 bases and V 6 bases, and 15 bases lay outside the gene matches. Germline CDR1 is DFQATT and CDR2 is SNEGSKA (reference sequence). The CDR3 is made up of 16 amino acids. This chain's CDR3 is CSALPGGGAGDNEQFF. Written as DNA, the CDR3 is TGCAGTGCGCTTCCCGGAGGGGGAGCGGGAGACAATGAGCAGTTCTTC.

This clonotype was detected a few times. The V call is TRBV9, the J call TRBJ2-7; D is ambiguous. V gave up 2 bases and J gave up 0 bases, with 9 bases separating them. CDR3 length: 14 amino acids. The germline V gene encodes CDR1 SGDLS and CDR2 YYNGEE. The CDR3 sequence is CASSVDHSSYEQYF. The DNA for the CDR3 is TGTGCCAGCAGCGTCGACCATAGCTCCTACGAGCAGTACTTC.

This clonotype was recorded a few times. The chain uses TRBV12-5 and TRBJ2-1; TRBD1 might be the D (6 bases). Germline CDR1 reads LGHNT; CDR2 reads FRNRAP. The V and J ends lost 6 bases and 14 bases respectively, with 17 bases between them. This CDR3 contains 12 residues. CDR3: CASGVNRVYKFF. For the CDR3, the DNA is TGTGCTAGTGGCGTGAACAGGGTTTACAAGTTCTTC.

This clonotype was observed a handful of times. DNA of the CDR3: TGCGCCAGCAGTGACCCGGGGACTAGCGGGAGTGATGAGCAGTTCTTC. Its protein is CASSDPGTSGSDEQFF. The chain carries TRBV10-1 and TRBJ2-1, with 14 bases matching TRBD2. V was pared by 3 bases and J by 8 bases, with 6 bases of the junction left unmatched. The CDR3 spans 16 residues. The V gene's germline CDR1 is WNHNN and CDR2 SYGVQD (reference sequence).

The genes are TRBV6-2 or TRBV6-3 and TRBJ2-3; either TRBD1 or TRBD2 may fit D (5 bases each). This CDR3 is built from 14 residues. The germline gives CDR1 MNHEY, CDR2 SVGEGT. Trimming shortened V by 7 bases and J by 2 bases, and 13 bases separated the two germline ends. The CDR3 DNA sequence: TGTGCCAGCATCCTTGGGACCCACACAGATACGCAGTATTTT. Protein product: CASILGTHTDTQYF.